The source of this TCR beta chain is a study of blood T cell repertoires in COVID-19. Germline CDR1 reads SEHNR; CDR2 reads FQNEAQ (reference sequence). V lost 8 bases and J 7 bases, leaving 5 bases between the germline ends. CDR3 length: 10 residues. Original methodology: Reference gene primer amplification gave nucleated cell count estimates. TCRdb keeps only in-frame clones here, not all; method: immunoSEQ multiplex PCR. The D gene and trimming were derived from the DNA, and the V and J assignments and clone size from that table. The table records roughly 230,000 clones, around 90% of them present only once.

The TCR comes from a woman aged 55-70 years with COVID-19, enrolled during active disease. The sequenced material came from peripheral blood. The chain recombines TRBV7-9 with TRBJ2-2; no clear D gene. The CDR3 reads CASAGGELFF. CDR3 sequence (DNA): TGTGCCAGCGCCGGCGGGGAGCTGTTTTTT.